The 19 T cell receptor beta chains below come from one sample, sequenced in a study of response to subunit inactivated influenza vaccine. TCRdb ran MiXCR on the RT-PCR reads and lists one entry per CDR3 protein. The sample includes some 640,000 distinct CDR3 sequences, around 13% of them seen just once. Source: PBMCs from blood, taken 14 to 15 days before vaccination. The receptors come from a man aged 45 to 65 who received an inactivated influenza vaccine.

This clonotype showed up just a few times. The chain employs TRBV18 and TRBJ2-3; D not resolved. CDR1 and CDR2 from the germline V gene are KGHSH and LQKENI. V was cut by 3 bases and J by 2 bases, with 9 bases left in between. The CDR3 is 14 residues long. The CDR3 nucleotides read TGTGCCAGCTCACCGGGCATCGTCACAGATACGCAGTATTTT. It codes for CASSPGIVTDTQYF.

The CDR3 is CASSQEGSGPTEQFF. CDR3 nucleotides: TGTGCCAGCAGCCAAGAAGGGTCAGGCCCAACTGAGCAGTTCTTC. The chain links TRBV4-2 to TRBJ2-1; D ambiguous. Trimming cost V 0 bases and J 9 bases, with 15 bases left between them. Germline assignment: CDR1 LGHNA and CDR2 YNFKEQ. The CDR3 has 15 amino acids.

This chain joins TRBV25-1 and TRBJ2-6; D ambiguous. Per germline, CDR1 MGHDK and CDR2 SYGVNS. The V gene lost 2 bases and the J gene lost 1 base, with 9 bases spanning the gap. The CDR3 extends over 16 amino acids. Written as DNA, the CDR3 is TGTGCCAGCAGTGAAGGGCTAGAGTCTGGGGCCAACGTCCTGACTTTC. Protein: CASSEGLESGANVLTF.

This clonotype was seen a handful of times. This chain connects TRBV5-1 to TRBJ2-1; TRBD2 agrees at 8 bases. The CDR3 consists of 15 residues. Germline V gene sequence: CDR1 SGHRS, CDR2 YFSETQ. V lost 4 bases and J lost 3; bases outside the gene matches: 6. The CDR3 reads CASSPSGRNYNEQFF. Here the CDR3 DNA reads TGCGCCAGCAGCCCTAGCGGGCGGAACTACAATGAGCAGTTCTTC.

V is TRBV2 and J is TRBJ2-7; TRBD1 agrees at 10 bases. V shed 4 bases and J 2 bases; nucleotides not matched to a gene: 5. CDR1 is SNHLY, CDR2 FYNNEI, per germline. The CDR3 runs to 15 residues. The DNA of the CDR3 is TGTGCCAGCAGTGCAGACAGGGGGCAGACCTACGAGCAGTACTTC. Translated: CASSADRGQTYEQYF. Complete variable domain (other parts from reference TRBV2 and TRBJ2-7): EPEVTQTPSHQVTQMGQEVILRCVPISNHLYFYWYRQILGQKVEFLVSFYNNEISEKSEIFDDQFSVERPDGSNFTLKIRSTKLEDSAMYFCASSADRGQTYEQYFGPGTRLTVT.

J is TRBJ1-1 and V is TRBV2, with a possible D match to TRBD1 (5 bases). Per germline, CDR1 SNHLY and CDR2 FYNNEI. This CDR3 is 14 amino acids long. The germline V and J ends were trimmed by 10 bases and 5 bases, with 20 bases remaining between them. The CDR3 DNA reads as TGTGCCACCTCACCTTTAAGGGGAGAAACTGAAGCTTTCTTT. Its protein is CATSPLRGETEAFF.

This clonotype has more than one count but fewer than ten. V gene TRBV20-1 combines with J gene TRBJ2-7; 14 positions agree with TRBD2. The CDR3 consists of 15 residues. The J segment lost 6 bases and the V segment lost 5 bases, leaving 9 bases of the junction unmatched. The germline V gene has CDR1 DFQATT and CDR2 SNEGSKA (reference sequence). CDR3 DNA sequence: TGCAGTGCTGATGGACTAGCGGGAGGAGGTAGCGAGCAGTACTTC. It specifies CSADGLAGGGSEQYF.

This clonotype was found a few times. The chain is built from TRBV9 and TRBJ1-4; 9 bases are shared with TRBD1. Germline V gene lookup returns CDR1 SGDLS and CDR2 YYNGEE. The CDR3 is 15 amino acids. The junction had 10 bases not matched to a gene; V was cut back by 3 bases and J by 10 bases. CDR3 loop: CASSGTGTGPSKLFF. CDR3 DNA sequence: TGTGCCAGCAGCGGGACCGGGACAGGGCCTTCAAAACTGTTTTTT.

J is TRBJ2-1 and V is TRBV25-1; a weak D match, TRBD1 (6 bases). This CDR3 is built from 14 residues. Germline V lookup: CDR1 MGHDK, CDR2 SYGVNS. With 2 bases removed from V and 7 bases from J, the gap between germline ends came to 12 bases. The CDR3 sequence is CASSETAGQNEQFF. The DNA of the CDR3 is TGTGCCAGCAGTGAAACGGCCGGACAGAATGAGCAGTTCTTC.

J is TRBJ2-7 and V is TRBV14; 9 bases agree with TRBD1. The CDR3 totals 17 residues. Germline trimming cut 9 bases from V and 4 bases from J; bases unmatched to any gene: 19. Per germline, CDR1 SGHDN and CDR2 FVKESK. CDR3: CASSSQTGTGFFYEQYF. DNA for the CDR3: TGTGCCAGTAGCTCACAAACCGGGACAGGGTTCTTTTACGAGCAGTACTTC.

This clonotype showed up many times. The CDR3 reads CASSQDGDNTDTQYF. As DNA, the CDR3 is TGTGCCAGCAGCCAAGATGGGGATAACACAGATACGCAGTATTTT. The gene calls are TRBV4-2 and TRBJ2-3; D is unresolved. V shed 0 bases and J shed 2 bases, with 9 bases lying between them. This CDR3 comprises 15 residues. CDR1 and CDR2 from the germline V gene are LGHNA and YNFKEQ.

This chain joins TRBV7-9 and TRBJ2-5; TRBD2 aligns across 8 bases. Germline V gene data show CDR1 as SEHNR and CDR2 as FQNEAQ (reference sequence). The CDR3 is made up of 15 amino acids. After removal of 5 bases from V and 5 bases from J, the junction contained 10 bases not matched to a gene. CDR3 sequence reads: CASSETGGPLETQYF. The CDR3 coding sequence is TGTGCCAGCAGCGAAACGGGGGGGCCTCTTGAGACCCAGTACTTC.

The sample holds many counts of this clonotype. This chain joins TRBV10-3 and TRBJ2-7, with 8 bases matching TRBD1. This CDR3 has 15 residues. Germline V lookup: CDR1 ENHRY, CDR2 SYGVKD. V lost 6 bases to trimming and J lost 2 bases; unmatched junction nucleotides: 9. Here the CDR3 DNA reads TGTGCCATCAGGGGTGGGACAGGCCTCACCTACGAGCAGTACTTC. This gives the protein CAIRGGTGLTYEQYF.

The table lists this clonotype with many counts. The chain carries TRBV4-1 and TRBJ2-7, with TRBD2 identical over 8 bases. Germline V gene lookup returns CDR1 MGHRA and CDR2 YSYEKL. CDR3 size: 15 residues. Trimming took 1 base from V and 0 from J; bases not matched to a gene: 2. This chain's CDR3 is CASSQGGTSSYEQYF. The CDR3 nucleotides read TGCGCCAGCAGCCAAGGCGGGACTAGCTCCTACGAGCAGTACTTC.

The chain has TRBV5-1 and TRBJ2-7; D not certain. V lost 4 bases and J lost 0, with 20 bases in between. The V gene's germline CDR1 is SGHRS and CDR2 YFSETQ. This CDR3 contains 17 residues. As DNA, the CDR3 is TGCGCCAGCAGCCGTACCCCCCCCACTCACTTCTCCTACGAGCAGTACTTC. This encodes CASSRTPPTHFSYEQYF.

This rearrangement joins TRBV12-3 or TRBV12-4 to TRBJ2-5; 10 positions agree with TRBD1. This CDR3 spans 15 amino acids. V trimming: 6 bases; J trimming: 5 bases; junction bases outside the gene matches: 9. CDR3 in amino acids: CASSQTGGRRETQYF. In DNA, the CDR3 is TGTGCCAGCAGCCAGACAGGGGGCCGGCGGGAGACCCAGTACTTC.

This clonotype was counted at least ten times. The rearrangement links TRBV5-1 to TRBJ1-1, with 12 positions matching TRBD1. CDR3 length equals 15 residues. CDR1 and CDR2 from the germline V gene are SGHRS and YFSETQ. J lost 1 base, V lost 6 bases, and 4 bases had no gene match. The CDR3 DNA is TGCGCCAGCAAGGCGGGACAGGGGGCGAACACTGAAGCTTTCTTT. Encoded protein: CASKAGQGANTEAFF. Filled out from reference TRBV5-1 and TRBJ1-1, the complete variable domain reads KAGVTQTPRYLIKTRGQQVTLSCSPISGHRSVSWYQQTPGQGLQFLFEYFSETQRNKGNFPGRFSGRQFSNSRSEMNVSTLELGDSALYLCASKAGQGANTEAFFGQGTRLTVV.

The CDR3 region has the DNA TGTGCCAGCAGTAGACTAGACTCCAATGAGCAGTTCTTC. Encoded protein: CASSRLDSNEQFF. V and J are TRBV27 and TRBJ2-1; TRBD2 might be the D (6 bases). The germline V gene has CDR1 MNHEY and CDR2 SMNVEV (reference sequence). The ends were cut back, 5 bases at V and 6 bases at J, with 11 bases in the middle. The CDR3 has 13 residues.

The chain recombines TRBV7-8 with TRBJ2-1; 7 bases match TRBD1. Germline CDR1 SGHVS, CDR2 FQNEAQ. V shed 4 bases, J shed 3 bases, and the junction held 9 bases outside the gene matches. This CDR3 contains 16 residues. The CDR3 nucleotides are TGTGCCAGCAGCTCCCGGGACAGACCCATCTACAATGAGCAGTTCTTC. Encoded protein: CASSSRDRPIYNEQFF.